The 28 T cell receptor beta chains below were found in one sample sequenced in a study of T cell responses to AZD1222 COVID-19 vaccine. Sequenced by immunoSEQ multiplex PCR; TCRdb stores in-frame clones only, minus some. Of about 100,000 clones listed, 75% to 90% are singletons. The sample consisted of peripheral blood, taken on day 0 of AZD1222 vaccination. The receptors shown here come from an adult in good health.

The V and J genes are TRBV12-3 or TRBV12-4 and TRBJ1-3; D not resolved. The CDR3 runs 12 residues. The V end was cut by 4 bases, the J end by 10 bases, with 11 bases between. In nucleotides, the CDR3 is TGTGCCAGCAGTTCGACCGCAACTACCATATATTTT. It translates to CASSSTATTIYF.

J is TRBJ2-3 and V is TRBV2, with D possibly being TRBD2 (6 bases). V lost 6 bases to trimming and J lost 1 base, with 17 bases between them. CDR1 and CDR2 from the germline V gene are SNHLY and FYNNEI. This CDR3 comprises 16 residues. This chain's CDR3 is CASSSSGPLGTDTQYF. The CDR3 DNA reads as TGTGCCAGCAGCTCGAGCGGGCCTCTCGGCACAGATACGCAGTATTTT.

V usage is TRBV30 and J usage is TRBJ1-2; 10 nucleotides agree with TRBD1. The trim removed 3 bases at V and 7 bases at J, leaving 11 bases unmatched. The germline CDR1 and CDR2 sequences are GTSNPN and SVGIG (reference sequence). There are 15 residues in the CDR3. In nucleotides, the CDR3 is TGTGCCTGGAGCGCCTTCAGGACAGGGGGTGGTGGCTACACCTTC. It translates to CAWSAFRTGGGGYTF.

This chain joins TRBV18 and TRBJ1-1; D is uncertain. The CDR3 extends over 15 amino acids. CDR1 KGHSH and CDR2 LQKENI come from the germline V gene. V was shortened by 3 bases and J by 3 bases, with 14 bases between the two germline ends. The CDR3 DNA follows: TGTGCCAGCTCACCGGGGATAACATGGGACACTGAAGCTTTCTTT. As protein: CASSPGITWDTEAFF.

The CDR3 DNA reads TGTGCCTGGAGTACTACTGCGGTAGTTAACTATGGCTACACCTTC. The encoded protein is CAWSTTAVVNYGYTF. The rearrangement links TRBV30 to TRBJ1-2; D is ambiguous. This CDR3 region has 15 residues. Looked up from germline, CDR1 is GTSNPN and CDR2 is SVGIG (reference sequence). V was cut by 2 bases and J by 1 base, with 14 bases left in between.

This sequence joins TRBV2 and TRBJ2-3; possible D gene TRBD2, 6 bases. CDR1 is SNHLY, CDR2 FYNNEI, per germline. The CDR3 contains 13 residues. V was cut by 3 bases and J by 5 bases, with 9 bases left in between. DNA for the CDR3: TGTGCCAGCAGTGAGATGGGGGGAGATACGCAGTATTTT. Amino acids: CASSEMGGDTQYF.

This clone was picked up a small number of times. This rearrangement joins TRBV27 to TRBJ1-4, with D perhaps matching TRBD1 (5 bases). The CDR3 has 17 residues. Trimming removed 3 bases at V and 2 bases at J, with 16 bases between. The germline gives CDR1 MNHEY, CDR2 SMNVEV (reference sequence). For the CDR3, the DNA is TGTGCCAGCAGTTTGTACCTTCCGGGACGGACTAATGAAAAACTGTTTTTT. Translated: CASSLYLPGRTNEKLFF.

V is TRBV28 and J is TRBJ2-2; D is perhaps TRBD1 or TRBD2 (5 bases each). The V end lost 1 base, the J end lost 0 bases, and 15 bases lay between the germline ends. Germline assignment: CDR1 MDHEN and CDR2 SYDVKM. The CDR3 covers 18 residues. Written as DNA, the CDR3 is TGTGCCAGCAGTTTATCGAGGGGTATCTTCGCGAACACCGGGGAGCTGTTTTTT. Translation gives CASSLSRGIFANTGELFF.

The CDR3 sequence is CASSLSSGNTIYF. The CDR3 DNA is TGTGCCAGCAGCCTATCATCCGGAAACACCATATATTTT. This chain joins TRBV28 and TRBJ1-3; D is uncertain. Germline V lookup: CDR1 MDHEN, CDR2 SYDVKM. The ends were cut back, 6 bases at V and 4 bases at J, with 10 bases in the middle. CDR3 length equals 13 residues. Together with reference TRBV28 and TRBJ1-3, the CDR3 gives the full variable domain: DVKVTQSSRYLVKRTGEKVFLECVQDMDHENMFWYRQDPGLGLRLIYFSYDVKMKEKGDIPEGYSVSREKKERFSLILESASTNQTSMYLCASSLSSGNTIYFGEGSWLTVV.

The chain couples TRBV29-1 to TRBJ2-7; 11 nucleotides match TRBD1. CDR3 length: 15 residues. With V trimmed by 3 bases and J by 4 bases, 8 bases remained unmatched. CDR1 and CDR2 (germline): SQVTM, ANQGSEA. The DNA for the CDR3 is TGCAGCGTTGATTGGAGAGGACAGGGGGCGTACGAGCAGTACTTC. Translation gives CSVDWRGQGAYEQYF.

The chain carries TRBV9 and TRBJ1-2; 12 bases line up with TRBD1. CDR1 is SGDLS, CDR2 YYNGEE, per germline. The CDR3 runs to 16 residues. Trimming removed 0 bases from V and 3 bases from J; junction bases left unmatched: 3. CDR3 protein: CASSVGGQGADYGYTF. As DNA, the CDR3 is TGTGCCAGCAGCGTAGGGGGACAGGGGGCGGACTATGGCTACACCTTC.

The chain has TRBV2 and TRBJ2-2; D is unresolved. The CDR3 has 12 amino acids. Germline loops: CDR1 SNHLY, CDR2 FYNNEI. Trimming took off 5 bases at V and 3 bases at J, with 4 bases between the two ends. The CDR3, as DNA: TGTGCCAGCAGTCTCGACACCGGGGAGCTGTTTTTT. Translated, it gives CASSLDTGELFF.

The chain has TRBV9 and TRBJ1-2; no reliable D call. CDR1 and CDR2 from the germline V gene are SGDLS and YYNGEE. V was trimmed by 4 bases and J by 7 bases, leaving 20 bases between them. The length of the CDR3 is 15 residues. The CDR3 coding sequence is TGTGCCAGCAGCCGAGCGACTGGGGTTGACTTTGGCTACACCTTC. It specifies CASSRATGVDFGYTF. The whole variable domain, filled in from reference TRBV9 and TRBJ1-2, reads DSGVTQTPKHLITATGQRVTLRCSPRSGDLSVYWYQQSLDQGLQFLIQYYNGEERAKGNILERFSAQQFPDLHSELNLSSLELGDSALYFCASSRATGVDFGYTFGSGTRLTVV.

This chain uses TRBV5-4 with TRBJ2-7; D may be TRBD1 or TRBD2 (6 bases each). The CDR3 spans 13 residues. Trimming removed 0 bases at V and 4 bases at J, with 8 bases between. Germline V lookup: CDR1 SGHNT, CDR2 YYREEE (reference sequence). The DNA of the CDR3 is TGTGCCAGCAGCTTGGAAGGGGGGTACGAGCAGTACTTC. Protein product: CASSLEGGYEQYF.

DNA for the CDR3: TGTGCCACCAGCAGAGGCAGAGGACAGGGCACGGGGGCCGGGGAGCTGTTTTTT. Amino acid sequence: CATSRGRGQGTGAGELFF. V gene TRBV15 combines with J gene TRBJ2-2, with 8 bases fitting TRBD1. V was pared by 1 base and J by 6 bases, with 13 bases of the junction left unmatched. Germline CDR1 reads LNHNV; CDR2 reads YYDKDF (reference sequence). CDR3 size: 18 residues.

V is TRBV25-1 and J is TRBJ1-5; D is perhaps TRBD1 (6 bases). V dropped 6 bases and J dropped 2 bases, with 11 bases sitting between them. The CDR3 contains 14 residues. Germline CDR1 MGHDK, CDR2 SYGVNS. CDR3 residues: CASRWGAGNQPQHF. CDR3 coding DNA: TGTGCCAGCAGGTGGGGGGCCGGCAATCAGCCCCAGCATTTT.

This chain connects TRBV28 to TRBJ2-4; D gene uncertain. Trimming took 2 bases from V and 1 from J, leaving 6 bases between them. Germline lookup yields CDR1 MDHEN and CDR2 SYDVKM. The CDR3 has 14 amino acids. CDR3 amino acids: CASSLDGAKNIQYF. CDR3 DNA: TGTGCCAGCAGTTTAGATGGGGCCAAAAACATTCAGTACTTC.

This clone was seen more than once but under ten times. In DNA form, the CDR3 reads TGTGCCATCGATAGTGAGTACACAGATACGCAGTATTTT. This translates into CAIDSEYTDTQYF. This chain links TRBV28 with TRBJ2-3; D remains unclear. The V end was cut by 10 bases, the J end by 2 bases, with 13 bases between. Germline lookup yields CDR1 MDHEN and CDR2 SYDVKM. The CDR3 covers 13 residues.

The chain couples TRBV11-2 to TRBJ2-3; 12 nucleotides align to TRBD2. After removal of 5 bases from V and 6 bases from J, the junction contained 6 bases not matched to a gene. In germline, CDR1 is SGHAT, CDR2 FQNNGV. This CDR3 is built from 15 residues. As DNA, the CDR3 is TGTGCCAGCAGCCGCCTGACTAGCGGGAGTGATACGCAGTATTTT. Translated, it gives CASSRLTSGSDTQYF.

The genes are TRBV15 and TRBJ1-3, with TRBD1 matching 7 bases. The CDR3 has 17 residues. CDR1 LNHNV and CDR2 YYDKDF come from the germline V gene (reference sequence). The J segment lost 4 bases and the V segment lost 3 bases, leaving 12 bases of the junction unmatched. CDR3 sequence reads: CATSSRITGDSGNTIYF. In DNA, the CDR3 is TGTGCCACCAGCAGCCGCATAACAGGGGATTCGGGAAACACCATATATTTT. Full variable domain (remainder filled in from reference TRBV15 and TRBJ1-3): DAMVIQNPRYQVTQFGKPVTLSCSQTLNHNVMYWYQQKSSQAPKLLFHYYDKDFNNEADTPDNFQSRRPNTSFCFLDIRSPGLGDTAMYLCATSSRITGDSGNTIYFGEGSWLTVV.

This clone was recorded once. As DNA, the CDR3 is TGCGCCAGCAGCTCCGAGGGTCCCCTTAGTAAAGATACGCAGTATTTT. The encoded protein is CASSSEGPLSKDTQYF. This chain uses TRBV5-1 with TRBJ2-3; D is perhaps TRBD2 (5 bases). CDR1 SGHRS and CDR2 YFSETQ come from the germline V gene. The CDR3 length is 16 residues. The V end was cut by 3 bases, the J end by 5 bases, with 19 bases between.

This chain links TRBV28 with TRBJ2-7; no firm D call. CDR1 and CDR2 from the germline V gene are MDHEN and SYDVKM. With 0 bases removed from V and 7 bases from J, the gap between germline ends came to 10 bases. The CDR3 is 13 residues long. Written as DNA, the CDR3 is TGTGCCAGCAGTTTATGGGCTCCCTGGGAGCAGTACTTC. It encodes CASSLWAPWEQYF.

This chain links TRBV3-1 (or the pseudogene TRBV3-2) with TRBJ2-7; D unresolved. CDR3 length: 13 residues. Germline loops: CDR1 LGHDT, CDR2 YNNKEL (reference sequence). Between the trimmed V and J ends, which lost 4 bases and 3 bases, there was a span of 10 bases. The DNA of the CDR3 is TGTGCCAGCAGCCTCGGGCGGAACTACGAGCAGTACTTC. Protein: CASSLGRNYEQYF.

The chain couples TRBV6-5 to TRBJ1-6; a weak D match, TRBD1 (5 bases). Trimming shortened V by 2 bases and J by 14 bases, and 16 bases separated the two germline ends. In germline, CDR1 is MNHEY, CDR2 SVGAGI. This CDR3 region has 14 residues. This chain's CDR3 is CASSYRQGLQALHF. The CDR3 DNA follows: TGTGCCAGCAGTTACCGGCAGGGCCTCCAGGCCCTCCACTTT.

Points on this clone: Other DNA sequences of this sample code for an identical CDR3. This rearrangement joins TRBV12-3 or TRBV12-4 to TRBJ2-3; D is uncertain. The CDR3 runs 13 residues. V was clipped by 2 bases and J by 4 bases, with 7 bases between them. CDR3 sequence (DNA): TGTGCCAGCAGTTTATATAGAGCAGATACGCAGTATTTT. Protein: CASSLYRADTQYF.

The V and J genes are TRBV7-2 and TRBJ1-2; D unclear. The CDR3 covers 15 residues. V was cut by 0 bases and J by 3 bases, with 11 bases left in between. Looked up from germline, CDR1 is SGHTA and CDR2 is FQGNSA. CDR3 residues: CASSLARTDYYGYTF. The CDR3 DNA is TGTGCCAGCAGCTTAGCTAGGACGGACTACTATGGCTACACCTTC.

In the case of this clone: The junction and the germline gene differ at one end; a read error may be behind it. The chain combines TRBV7-2 with TRBJ2-2; no firm D call. Germline CDR1 SGHTA, CDR2 FQGNSA. The CDR3 has 16 residues. The CDR3 loop reads CASTLTQILNTGELFF. The CDR3 DNA sequence: TGTGCCAGCACCTTAACACAGATACTGAACACCGGGGAGCTGTTTTTT. Supplemented by reference TRBV7-2 and TRBJ2-2, the full variable domain reads GAGVSQSPSNKVTEKGKDVELRCDPISGHTALYWYRQSLGQGLEFLIYFQGNSAPDKSGLPSDRFSAERTGGSVSTLTIQRTQQEDSAVYLCASTLTQILNTGELFFGEGSRLTVL.

The chain is built from TRBV28 and TRBJ1-1; no reliable D call. Trimming shortened V by 5 bases and J by 6 bases, and 10 bases separated the two germline ends. CDR1 is MDHEN and CDR2 is SYDVKM in the germline V gene. There are 12 residues in the CDR3. The CDR3 spells CASSLLRAEAFF. Written as DNA, the CDR3 is TGTGCCAGCAGTCTTCTTCGGGCTGAAGCTTTCTTT.